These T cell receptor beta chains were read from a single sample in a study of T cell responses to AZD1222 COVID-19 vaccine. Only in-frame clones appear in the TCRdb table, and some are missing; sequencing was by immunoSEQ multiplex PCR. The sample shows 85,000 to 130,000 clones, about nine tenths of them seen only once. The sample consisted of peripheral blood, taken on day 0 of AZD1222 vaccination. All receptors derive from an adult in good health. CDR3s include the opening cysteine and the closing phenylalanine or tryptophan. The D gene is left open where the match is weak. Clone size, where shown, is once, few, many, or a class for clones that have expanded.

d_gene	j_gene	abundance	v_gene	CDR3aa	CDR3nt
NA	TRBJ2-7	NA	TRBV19	CASSIAAGRTYSYEQYF	TGTGCCAGTAGTATAGCCGCTGGACGGACTTACTCCTACGAGCAGTACTTC
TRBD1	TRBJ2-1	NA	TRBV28	CASSPQGEYNEQFF	TGTGCCAGCAGCCCACAGGGGGAATACAATGAGCAGTTCTTC
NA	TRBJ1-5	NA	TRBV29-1	CSAGTPNQPQHF	TGCAGCGCCGGGACTCCCAATCAGCCCCAGCATTTT
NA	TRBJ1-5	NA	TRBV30	CAWSVLPNQPQHF	TGTGCCTGGAGCGTACTCCCAAATCAGCCCCAGCATTTT
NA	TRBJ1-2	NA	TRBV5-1	CASSDPPNYGYTF	TGCGCCAGCAGCGATCCTCCTAACTATGGCTACACCTTC
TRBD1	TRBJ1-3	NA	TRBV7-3	CASSTPTGAGNTIYF	TGTGCCAGCAGCACCCCGACAGGGGCTGGAAACACCATATATTTT
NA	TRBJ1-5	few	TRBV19	CASNADPRGPQHF	TGTGCCAGTAATGCCGACCCCAGGGGGCCCCAGCATTTT
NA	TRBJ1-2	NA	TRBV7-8	CASSPYPQGRVGDGYTF	TGTGCCAGCAGCCCGTACCCGCAGGGCCGCGTTGGGGATGGCTACACCTTC
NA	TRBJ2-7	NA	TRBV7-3	CASSSSFDGEQYF	TGTGCCAGCAGCTCATCATTCGACGGAGAGCAGTACTTC
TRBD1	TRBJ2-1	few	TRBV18	CASSPPVGQGTDEQFF	TGTGCCAGCTCACCACCGGTCGGACAGGGGACAGATGAGCAGTTCTTC
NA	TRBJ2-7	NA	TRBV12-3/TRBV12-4	CASSDRYEQYF	TGTGCCAGCAGCGACAGGTACGAGCAGTACTTC
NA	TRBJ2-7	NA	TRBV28	CASSLSQGGYEQYF	TGTGCCAGCAGTTTAAGTCAGGGCGGGTACGAGCAGTACTTC
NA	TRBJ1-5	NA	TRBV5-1	CASSLMGNSNQPQHF	TGCGCCAGCAGCTTAATGGGCAATAGCAATCAGCCCCAGCATTTT
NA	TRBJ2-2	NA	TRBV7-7	CASSFRGPGGIFGAGELFF	TGTGCCAGCAGCTTCCGCGGCCCGGGTGGGATATTTGGGGCCGGGGAGCTGTTTTTT
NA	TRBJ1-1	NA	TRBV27	CASSLGSYTEAFF	TGTGCCAGCAGTTTAGGGTCTTACACTGAAGCTTTCTTT
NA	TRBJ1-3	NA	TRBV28	CASSLRTSGNTIYF	TGTGCCAGCAGTTTACGCACCTCTGGAAACACCATATATTTT
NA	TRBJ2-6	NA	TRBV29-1	CSVDASGANVLTF	TGCAGCGTTGATGCCTCTGGGGCCAACGTCCTGACTTTC
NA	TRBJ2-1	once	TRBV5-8	CASSSGDTPSYNEQFF	TGTGCCAGCAGCTCTGGGGACACCCCCTCCTACAATGAGCAGTTCTTC
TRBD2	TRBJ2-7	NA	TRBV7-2	CASRRTSGREQYF	TGTGCCAGCAGGCGGACTAGCGGGAGGGAGCAGTACTTC
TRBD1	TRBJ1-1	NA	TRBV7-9	CASSPGQGWDTEAFF	TGTGCCAGCAGCCCGGGACAGGGTTGGGACACTGAAGCTTTCTTT
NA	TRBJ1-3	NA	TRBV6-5	CASSYPGAGNTIYF	TGTGCCAGCAGTTACCCCGGGGCAGGAAACACCATATATTTT
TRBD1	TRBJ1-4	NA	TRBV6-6	CASGRSGQINEKLFF	TGTGCCAGCGGAAGATCGGGACAGATTAATGAAAAACTGTTTTTT
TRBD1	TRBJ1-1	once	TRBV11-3	CASRPGQGAAPDTEAFF	TGTGCCAGCAGACCCGGACAGGGGGCCGCCCCGGACACTGAAGCTTTCTTT
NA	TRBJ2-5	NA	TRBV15	CATSRDTVQETQYF	TGTGCCACCAGCAGGGACACGGTGCAGGAGACCCAGTACTTC
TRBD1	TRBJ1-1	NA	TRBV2	CASKMTGAYATEAFF	TGTGCCAGCAAAATGACAGGGGCTTATGCGACTGAAGCTTTCTTT
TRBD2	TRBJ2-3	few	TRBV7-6	CASSFSGGPPITDTQYF	TGTGCCAGCAGCTTTTCGGGAGGGCCACCCATCACAGATACGCAGTATTTT
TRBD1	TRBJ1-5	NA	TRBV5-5	CASSYRGLPYQPQHF	TGTGCCAGCAGCTACAGGGGCCTGCCTTATCAGCCCCAGCATTTT
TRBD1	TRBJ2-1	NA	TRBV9	CASSVGPGQGIHEQFF	TGTGCCAGCAGCGTAGGGCCGGGACAGGGAATCCATGAGCAGTTCTTC
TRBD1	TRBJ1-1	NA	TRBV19	CASIYRGRRDTEAFF	TGTGCCAGTATTTACAGGGGGCGCCGGGACACTGAAGCTTTCTTT
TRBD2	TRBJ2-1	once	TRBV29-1	CSVGGSGNEQFF	TGCAGCGTAGGCGGGAGCGGGAATGAGCAGTTCTTC
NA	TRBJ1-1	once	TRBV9	CASNARGTLTEAFF	TGTGCCAGCAACGCCCGGGGGACCCTCACTGAAGCTTTCTTT
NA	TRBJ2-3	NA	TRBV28	CASSLSADTQYF	TGTGCCAGCAGTTTGAGTGCAGATACGCAGTATTTT
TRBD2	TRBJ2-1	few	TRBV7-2	CASSPRTSGRWNEQFF	TGTGCCAGCAGCCCCCGGACTAGCGGGAGGTGGAATGAGCAGTTCTTC
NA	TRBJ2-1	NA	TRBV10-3	CAISRGAAQDNEQFF	TGTGCCATCAGTAGGGGAGCCGCACAAGACAATGAGCAGTTCTTC
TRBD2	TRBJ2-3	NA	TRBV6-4	CASSPLAGTDTQYF	TGTGCCAGCAGCCCACTAGCGGGCACAGATACGCAGTATTTT
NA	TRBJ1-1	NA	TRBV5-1	CASSYVQGGTEAFF	TGCGCCAGCAGCTATGTACAGGGAGGAACTGAAGCTTTCTTT
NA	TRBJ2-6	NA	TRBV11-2	CASLPMRGANVLTF	TGTGCCAGCCTGCCTATGAGGGGGGCCAACGTCCTGACTTTC
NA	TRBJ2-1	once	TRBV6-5	CASSSAAYNEQFF	TGTGCCAGCAGTTCGGCCGCCTACAATGAGCAGTTCTTC
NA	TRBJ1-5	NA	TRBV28	CASSLISQGYQPQHF	TGTGCCAGCAGTTTAATTTCTCAGGGATATCAGCCCCAGCATTTT
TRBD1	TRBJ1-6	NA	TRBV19	CASSGRGQGAMNSPLHF	TGTGCCAGTAGCGGCCGGGGACAGGGGGCGATGAATTCACCCCTCCACTTT
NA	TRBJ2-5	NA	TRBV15	CATSRTGSGGGLETQYF	TGTGCCACCAGCAGGACGGGTTCCGGGGGAGGTCTAGAGACCCAGTACTTC
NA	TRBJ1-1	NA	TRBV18	CASSPKGGGEAFF	TGTGCCAGCTCACCGAAAGGTGGGGGCGAAGCTTTCTTT
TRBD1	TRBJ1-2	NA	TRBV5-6	CASSLGQDYYGYTF	TGTGCCAGCAGCCTAGGACAGGACTACTATGGCTACACCTTC
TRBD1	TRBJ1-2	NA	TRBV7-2	CASSFYRGGLSGYTF	TGTGCCAGCAGCTTTTACAGGGGAGGCTTGAGTGGCTACACCTTC
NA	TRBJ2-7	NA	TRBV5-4	CASSSAGATSYEQYF	TGTGCCAGCAGCTCAGCAGGGGCCACCTCCTACGAGCAGTACTTC
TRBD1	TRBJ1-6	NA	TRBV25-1	CASSEWDRPNSPLHF	TGTGCCAGCAGTGAGTGGGACAGGCCTAATTCACCCCTCCACTTT
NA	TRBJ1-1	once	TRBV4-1	CASSHRGGEDAFF	TGCGCCAGCAGCCATAGGGGGGGGGAGGATGCTTTCTTT
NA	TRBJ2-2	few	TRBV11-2	CASSHNTGELFF	TGTGCCAGCAGCCATAATACCGGGGAGCTGTTTTTT
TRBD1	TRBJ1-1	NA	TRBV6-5	CASRRQGTVNTEAFF	TGTGCCAGCAGACGACAGGGGACGGTGAACACTGAAGCTTTCTTT
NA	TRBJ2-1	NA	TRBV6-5	CASRLTPTNEQFF	TGTGCCAGCAGACTTACCCCCACTAATGAGCAGTTCTTC
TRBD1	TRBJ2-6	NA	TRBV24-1	CATSDTGQGLGGANVLTF	TGTGCCACCAGTGATACGGGACAGGGGCTTGGTGGGGCCAACGTCCTGACTTTC
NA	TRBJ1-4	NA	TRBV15	CATRRQANNEKLFF	TGTGCCACCAGGAGACAGGCCAATAATGAAAAACTGTTTTTT
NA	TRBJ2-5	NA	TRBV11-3	CASSPTSGAQYF	TGTGCCAGCAGCCCCACGTCCGGGGCCCAGTACTTC
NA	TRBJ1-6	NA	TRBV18	CASSPTLTASNSYNSPLHF	TGTGCCAGCTCACCTACCCTGACAGCAAGTAACTCCTATAATTCACCCCTCCACTTT
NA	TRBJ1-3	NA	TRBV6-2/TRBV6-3	CASSYSGNTIYF	TGTGCCAGCAGTTACTCTGGAAACACCATATATTTT